The sample holds one count of the clone carrying this T cell receptor beta chain. What it binds is not known. TCRdb keeps only in-frame clones here, not all; method: immunoSEQ multiplex PCR. The sample includes tens of thousands of clones, around 70% seen only once; the top ten take roughly 15%. These data originate in a study of radiotherapy plus CTLA-4 blockade in lung cancer. Whole-study context: Objective response was observed in roughly 20% of patients, and disease control in 31%. Findings and limits, study-wide: Peripheral blood showed expansion of tumor-derived TCR clones after radiotherapy and ipilimumab.

This CDR3 is built from 17 residues. Germline values: CDR1 LGHNA, CDR2 YSLEER. With 8 bases clipped from V and 0 bases from J, the junction kept 11 bases outside the gene matches. Sequencing used peripheral blood, obtained from a patient treated with radiotherapy plus ipilimumab. The receptor was isolated from a human donor with non-small cell lung cancer that progressed on radiotherapy plus ipilimumab. This chain joins TRBV4-3 and TRBJ1-4; 8 bases align to TRBD1. Here the CDR3 reads CASAPGGVGATNEKLFF. The CDR3 DNA reads as TGCGCCAGCGCTCCAGGGGGCGTTGGAGCAACTAATGAAAAACTGTTTTTT.